One T cell receptor beta chain is described in this entry. Its antigen is as yet unknown. The donors were all Caucasian adults (living in Nashville, Tennessee). CDR3 length: 14 amino acids. Per the germline V gene, CDR1 is LNHNV and CDR2 is YYDKDF (reference sequence). Trimming took off 9 bases at V and 2 bases at J, with 16 bases between the two ends. On sorted subsets, replicate PCRs used approximately 190 ng DNA, or tens of thousands of T cell genomes. The method was immunoSEQ multiplex PCR; TCRdb's version includes in-frame clones alone and lacks a portion of them. Seen here are roughly 640,000 clones, approximately 79% observed once, and the top ten hold under 2%. These data come from a study of shared clonotypes between healthy human individuals. Study-level points and caveats: Despite large depth, rarefaction showed incomplete sorted-subset sequencing.

This clonotype originated in a woman in her twenties or thirties in good health. Sequenced material: memory CD4+ T cells sorted from blood. This sample's subset: CD45RA-negative fraction. This chain connects TRBV15 to TRBJ2-5; tentatively, D is TRBD2 (6 bases). CDR3 sequence reads: CATSWDFSQETQYF. CDR3 nucleotide sequence: TGTGCCACGAGCTGGGACTTCTCACAAGAGACCCAGTACTTC.